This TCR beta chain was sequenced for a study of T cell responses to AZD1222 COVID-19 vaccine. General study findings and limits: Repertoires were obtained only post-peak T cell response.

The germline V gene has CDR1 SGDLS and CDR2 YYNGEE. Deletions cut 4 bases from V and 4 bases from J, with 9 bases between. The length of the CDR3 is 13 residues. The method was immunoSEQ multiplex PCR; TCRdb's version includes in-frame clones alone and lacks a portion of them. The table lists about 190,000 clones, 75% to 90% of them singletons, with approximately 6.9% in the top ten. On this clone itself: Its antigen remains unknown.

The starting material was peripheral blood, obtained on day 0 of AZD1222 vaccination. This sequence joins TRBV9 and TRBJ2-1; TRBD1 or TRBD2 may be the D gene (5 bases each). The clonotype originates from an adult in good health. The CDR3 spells CASSSGPYNEQFF. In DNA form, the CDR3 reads TGTGCCAGCAGCTCGGGACCTTACAATGAGCAGTTCTTC.